This T cell receptor beta chain is drawn from a study of OX40 agonist ivuxolimab in advanced cancers. The wider study: The dose of intravenous ivuxolimab that patients received every 2 weeks ranged from 0.01 to 10 mg/kg. Melanoma, hepatocellular carcinoma, head and neck or renal cell cancer occurred in dose-escalation patients. Patients were about 83% male with ages roughly 20 to 85, mean 60.

Generated by immunoSEQ multiplex PCR, the TCRdb table keeps only in-frame clones and is missing some. The sample carries about 93,000 clones, 92% recorded once. This CDR3 is 13 amino acids long. From germline, CDR1 is ENHRY and CDR2 SYGVKD. Trimming removed 4 bases from V and 2 bases from J, with 7 bases in between. This TCR derives from an adult with an advanced solid tumor such as melanoma, head and neck, liver or kidney cancer. This sample comprised CD4+ or CD8+ T cells sorted from blood, obtained in a trial of the OX40 agonist ivuxolimab. The rearrangement uses TRBV10-3 and TRBJ2-3; D gene uncertain. CDR3: CAISVMDTDTQYF. DNA for the CDR3: TGTGCCATCAGTGTTATGGACACAGATACGCAGTATTTT.